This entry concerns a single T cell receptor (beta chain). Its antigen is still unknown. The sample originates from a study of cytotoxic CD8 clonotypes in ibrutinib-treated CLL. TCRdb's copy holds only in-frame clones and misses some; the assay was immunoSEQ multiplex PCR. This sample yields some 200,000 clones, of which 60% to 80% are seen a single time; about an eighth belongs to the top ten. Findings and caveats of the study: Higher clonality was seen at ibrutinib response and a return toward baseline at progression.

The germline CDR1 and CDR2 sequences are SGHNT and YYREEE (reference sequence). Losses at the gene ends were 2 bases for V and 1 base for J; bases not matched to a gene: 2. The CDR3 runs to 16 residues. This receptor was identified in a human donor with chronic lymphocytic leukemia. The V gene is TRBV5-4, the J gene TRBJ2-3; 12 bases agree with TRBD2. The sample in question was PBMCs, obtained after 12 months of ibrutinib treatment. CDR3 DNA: TGTGCCAGCAGCTTCCGACTAGCGGGGGGCACAGATACGCAGTATTTT. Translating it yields CASSFRLAGGTDTQYF. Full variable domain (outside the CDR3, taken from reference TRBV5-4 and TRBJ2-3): ETGVTQSPTHLIKTRGQQVTLRCSSQSGHNTVSWYQQALGQGPQFIFQYYREEENGRGNFPPRFSGLQFPNYSSELNVNALELDDSALYLCASSFRLAGGTDTQYFGPGTRLTVL.